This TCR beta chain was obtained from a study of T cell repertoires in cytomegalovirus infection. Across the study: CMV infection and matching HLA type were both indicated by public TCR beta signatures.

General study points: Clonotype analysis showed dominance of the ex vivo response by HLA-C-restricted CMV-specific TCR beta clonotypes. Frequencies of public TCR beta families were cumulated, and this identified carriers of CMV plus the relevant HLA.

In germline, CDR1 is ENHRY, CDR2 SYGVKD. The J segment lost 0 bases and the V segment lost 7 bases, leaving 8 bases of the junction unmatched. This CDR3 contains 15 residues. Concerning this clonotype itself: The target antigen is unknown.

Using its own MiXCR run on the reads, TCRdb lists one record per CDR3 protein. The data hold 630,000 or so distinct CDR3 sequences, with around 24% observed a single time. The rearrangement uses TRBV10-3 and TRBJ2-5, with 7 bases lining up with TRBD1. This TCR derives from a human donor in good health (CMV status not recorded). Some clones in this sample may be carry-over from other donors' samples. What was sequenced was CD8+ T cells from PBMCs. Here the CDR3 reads CAIKDRSPNQETQYF. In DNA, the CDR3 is TGTGCCATCAAGGACAGGTCCCCGAACCAAGAGACCCAGTACTTC.